This T cell receptor (beta chain) came from a study of T-cell memory formation after mild COVID-19 (dated by TCRdb to the early 2020s). Study-level background: TCR sequence clusters from the two donors were largely donor specific. The cohort comprised two young, previously healthy adult volunteers, one female and one male. In two donors, T-cell clones that expanded and contracted after mild COVID-19 were tracked by sequencing TCRalpha and TCRbeta repertoires over time.

Ficoll-Paque density gradient centrifugation was used to isolate PBMCs. Sequenced using an Illumina NovaSeq 6000. Using 5'RACE with constant-segment primers, TCRalpha and TCRbeta cDNA libraries were constructed, with sample barcodes and unique molecular identifiers added in the process. RNA was extracted from every sample with Trizol reagent. Libraries were amplified in two PCR steps, with a second sample barcode and Illumina TruSeq adapters added in the second step. Sequencing of the libraries was done on an Illumina NovaSeq, producing 2 x 150 bp paired-end reads. The original pipeline was this. The reads were demultiplexed and collapsed into UMI-guided consensus sequences using migec v1.2.7. Using mixcr v2.1.11, UMI consensuses were aligned to TRA and TRB V and J templates and then assembled into clonotypes. A clonotype was counted as expanded or contracted only when both edgeR and NoisET called the clonotype significant, with the noise models trained on biological replicates. For edgeR calls, a false discovery rate-adjusted p below 0.01 and a log2 fold-change threshold of 1 were applied. As an exploratory analysis of dynamics, max-normalized trajectories of the 1000 most abundant clonotypes were examined with PCA combined with hierarchical clustering. Each responding clone was given a CD4 or CD8 phenotype based on the CD4+ and CD8+ repertoires, which had been sequenced separately. TCRdb trimmed the raw reads at Q25, called clones with MiXCR and kept productive beta chains. Under each unique CDR3 protein, matching rows form one entry showing the most common genes and DNA. The V and J calls and clone size come from TCRdb's table, not from the authors' own analysis. This sample lists roughly 450,000 distinct CDR3 sequences; about 20% were detected once. The ten largest make up roughly an eighth of the sample.

V and J are truncated by 4 bases and 10 bases respectively, leaving an intervening sequence of 16 bases. The CDR3 covers 13 residues, taking in both the cysteine and the phenylalanine. The retained sequence is limited to the CDR3, 39 bases, with the frame set at the first base. What the study reported, not specific to this receptor: The second-wave clones that peaked on day 37 were not confirmed to be SARS-CoV-2 specific. Only two mild cases were covered by the study, and larger cohorts that include severe cases with pre-infection samples were considered necessary. Clones contracting from day 15 to 85 had balanced CD4/CD8 phenotypes, while a second wave expanding from day 15 to 37 was biased towards CD4+. Contracting CD4+ clones appeared mostly in the CM and EM memory subsets, whereas CD8+ clones were enriched in EMRA. The detection of some responding clones in pre-infection memory suggests that pre-existing cross-reactive memory T cells joined the SARS-CoV-2 response.

Turning to this clonotype: The clone's antigen remains unknown. Per-base quality was not reported, and no clone a single base away is much larger than it.

The chain couples TRBV12-3 or TRBV12-4 to TRBJ1-1; no D segment can be confidently identified. This clonotype originated in an adult woman who had mild COVID-19 (a few samples of this study predate the infection). The sample titles of this study are shuffled in the database, so cell type and time point are left out; the donor was told from shared clones. Source material: PBMCs or a T cell subset sorted from them (not recorded which). The CDR3 region has the sequence CASSSRVTQAAFF. The nucleotides are TGTGCCAGCAGTTCTCGTGTTACCCAGGCAGCTTTCTTT.